This T cell receptor (beta chain) was recovered during a study of T-cell memory formation after mild COVID-19. The study, taken as a whole, reports: CD4+ contracting clones were mainly CM and EM; CD8+ ones, EMRA. CD4/CD8 balance characterized clones contracting day 15 to 85, and CD4+ skew characterized later expanders.

UMIs and sample barcodes were carried by the TCR alpha and TCR beta cDNA libraries that 5'RACE produced using constant-segment primers. TCRdb recomputed calls from the 5' RACE reads with MiXCR, one row per CDR3 protein. The table includes 350,000 to 550,000 distinct CDR3 sequences, under 20% detected once. This CDR3 is 12 amino acids long. The germline V and J ends were trimmed by 5 bases and 5 bases, with 7 bases remaining between them. Germline CDR1 is KGHSH and CDR2 is LQKENI. As to this clonotype: Antigen: not known.

The sequenced sample consisted of PBMCs or a T cell subset sorted from them (not recorded which). V gene TRBV18 combines with J gene TRBJ1-5; D uncertain. This sequence was found in a man younger than 35 who had mild COVID-19 (a few samples of this study predate the infection). Cell type and time point are not known. The CDR3 reads CASSVTDQPQHF. CDR3 bases: TGTGCCAGCTCAGTCACCGATCAGCCCCAGCATTTT.